This is a list of T cell receptor beta chains from one sample in a study of T cell repertoires in cytomegalovirus infection. MiXCR was run by TCRdb on the reads, yielding one entry per CDR3 protein. Of about 150,000 distinct CDR3 sequences listed, around 30% are singletons. These receptors lack a known antigen. Here the sequenced sample was CD8+ T cells from cultured PBMCs, taken from culture after CMV antigen stimulation. These receptors originate from a human donor in good health (CMV status not recorded). Some clones in this sample may be carry-over from other donors' samples. Each CDR3 is given with its conserved first and last residue. The D gene is left open where the match is weak. Rows may omit the clone size; those that give it use once, few, many or a size class.

V gene	D gene	clone size	J gene	CDR3 protein	CDR3 DNA
TRBV7-2	-	few	TRBJ2-7	CASSPPTDEQYF	TGTGCCAGCAGCCCACCCACGGACGAGCAGTACTTC
TRBV11-1	-	-	TRBJ2-3	CASSLSVSTDTQYF	TGTGCCAGCAGCTTGTCCGTTAGCACAGATACGCAGTATTTT
TRBV7-2	-	-	TRBJ2-5	CASSSNQPGLAYQETQYF	TGTGCCAGCAGCTCCAACCAGCCGGGACTGGCGTACCAAGAGACCCAGTACTTC
TRBV6-5	-	-	TRBJ2-1	CASSWSTFSSYNEQFF	TGTGCCAGCAGTTGGTCGACGTTTAGCTCCTACAATGAGCAGTTCTTC
TRBV7-9	-	-	TRBJ1-1	CASSLLGETTEAFF	TGTGCCAGCAGCTTACTTGGGGAGACCACTGAAGCTTTCTTT
TRBV28	TRBD1	-	TRBJ2-7	CASSRDSISYEQYF	TGTGCCAGCAGTCGGGACAGTATCTCCTACGAGCAGTACTTC
TRBV7-9	TRBD2	few	TRBJ2-1	CASSLLIGGGGDEQFF	TGTGCCAGCAGCTTACTAATTGGCGGGGGAGGGGATGAGCAGTTCTTC
TRBV5-1	TRBD1	-	TRBJ2-7	CASSTRDRDYRYEQYF	TGCGCCAGCAGCACCCGGGACAGGGATTATAGGTACGAGCAGTACTTC
TRBV6-6	TRBD1	-	TRBJ2-7	CASSNRGTPYEQYF	TGTGCCAGCAGTAACAGGGGTACCCCCTACGAGCAGTACTTC
TRBV20-1	TRBD2	many	TRBJ2-7	CSARDFLAGVSYEQYF	TGCAGTGCTAGAGATTTCTTAGCGGGGGTCTCCTACGAGCAGTACTTC
TRBV29-1	-	few	TRBJ2-5	CSVSRGQETQYF	TGCAGCGTTTCTAGGGGCCAAGAGACCCAGTACTTC
TRBV2	TRBD1	few	TRBJ2-2	CASRGTGGGWANTGELFF	TGTGCCAGCAGAGGGACAGGGGGCGGCTGGGCTAACACCGGGGAGCTGTTTTTT
TRBV27	-	-	TRBJ2-3	CASSPSGGAPDTQYF	TGTGCCAGCAGTCCCTCTGGGGGGGCCCCAGATACGCAGTATTTT